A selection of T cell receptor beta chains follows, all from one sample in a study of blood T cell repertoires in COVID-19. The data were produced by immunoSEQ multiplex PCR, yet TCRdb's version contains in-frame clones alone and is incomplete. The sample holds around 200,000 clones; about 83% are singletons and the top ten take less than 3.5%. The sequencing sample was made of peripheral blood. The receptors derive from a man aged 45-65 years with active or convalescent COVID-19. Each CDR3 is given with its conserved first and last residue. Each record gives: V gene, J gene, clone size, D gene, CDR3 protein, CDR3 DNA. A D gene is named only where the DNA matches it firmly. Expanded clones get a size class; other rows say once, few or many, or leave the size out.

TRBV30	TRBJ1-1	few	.	CAWKPGPQAGWNTEAFF	TGTGCCTGGAAGCCGGGACCTCAGGCGGGATGGAACACTGAAGCTTTCTTT
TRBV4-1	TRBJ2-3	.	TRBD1	CASSQDGDRETDTQYF	TGCGCCAGCAGCCAAGATGGGGACAGGGAAACAGATACGCAGTATTTT
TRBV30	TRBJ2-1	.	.	CAWRVGGSLPQYNEQFF	TGTGCCTGGAGGGTAGGTGGGAGCCTTCCTCAATACAATGAGCAGTTCTTC
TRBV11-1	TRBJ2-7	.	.	CASSYRPQGSYEQYF	TGTGCCAGCAGCTATAGGCCACAGGGTTCCTACGAGCAGTACTTC
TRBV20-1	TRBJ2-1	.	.	CSASSFTGHNEQFF	TGCAGTGCTAGTTCTTTTACAGGGCACAATGAGCAGTTCTTC
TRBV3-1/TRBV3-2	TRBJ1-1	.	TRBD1	CASSQEQGAVTEAFF	TGTGCCAGCAGCCAAGAACAGGGGGCGGTGACTGAAGCTTTCTTT
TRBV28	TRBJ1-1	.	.	CASSRESEAFF	TGTGCCAGCAGCCGGGAGTCTGAAGCTTTCTTT
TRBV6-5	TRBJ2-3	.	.	CASSSGFGTQYF	TGTGCCAGCAGCTCGGGGTTCGGTACGCAGTATTTT
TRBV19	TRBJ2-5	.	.	CASATGVGETQYF	TGTGCCAGTGCGACGGGAGTAGGAGAGACCCAGTACTTC
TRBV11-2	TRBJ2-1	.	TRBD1	CASSLEEGAWNEQFF	TGTGCCAGCAGCTTAGAAGAGGGGGCTTGGAATGAGCAGTTCTTC
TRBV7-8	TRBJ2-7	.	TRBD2	CASSEGLAGGPVEQYF	TGTGCCAGCAGCGAAGGACTAGCGGGAGGGCCGGTCGAGCAGTACTTC
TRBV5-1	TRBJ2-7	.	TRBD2	CASSPGVAGTYEQYF	TGCGCCAGCAGCCCCGGAGTAGCGGGGACCTACGAGCAGTACTTC